This note documents a single T cell receptor beta chain sequence. Source study methods: It was from reference gene primer amplification that nucleated cell counts were estimated. Some clones are missing from TCRdb's copy, which holds only in-frame ones; the method was immunoSEQ multiplex PCR. V, J and clone size are those of that table, while D and trimming were read from the DNA. The sample lists some 130,000 clones; roughly 86% were seen once. These data come from a study of blood T cell repertoires in COVID-19. Background on the study: The samples span acute and convalescent COVID-19 from the United States, Italy and Spain. The cDNA or gDNA used as material had been derived from T cells, B-cell-depleted T cells, or PBMCs.

The CDR3 runs 16 residues. V lost 5 bases, J lost 1 base, and 6 bases stayed unmatched. Germline V gives CDR1 SEHNR, CDR2 FQNEAQ (reference sequence). The TCR comes from a woman aged 60-75 years with acute or convalescent COVID-19. This chain uses TRBV7-9 with TRBJ1-5; 9 bases agree with TRBD1. The specimen was peripheral blood. CDR3 coding DNA: TGTGCCAGCAGCCTACAACAGGGGGCAAGCAATCAGCCCCAGCATTTT. It yields the protein CASSLQQGASNQPQHF.